This TCR beta chain was sequenced during a study of blood T cell repertoires in COVID-19. Across the whole study: From the United States, Italy and Spain came samples of acute and convalescent COVID-19. The analysed material was cDNA or gDNA that came from T cells, B-cell-depleted T cells, or PBMCs.

Clones were sequenced by immunoSEQ multiplex PCR, and TCRdb holds only the in-frame ones, with some missing. The data show about 69,000 clones, approximately 90% seen once. The CDR3 spans 14 residues. Germline lookup yields CDR1 MNHEY and CDR2 SVGAGI. V was cut by 7 bases and J by 5 bases, with 15 bases left in between. Sequencing was performed on peripheral blood. The chain links TRBV6-5 to TRBJ2-1; possible D gene TRBD2, 6 bases. The origin of this receptor is a woman aged 55-69 years with active COVID-19. The CDR3: CASTSLLAHNEQFF. In nucleotides, the CDR3 is TGTGCCAGCACCAGCCTACTAGCTCACAATGAGCAGTTCTTC.